This T cell receptor beta chain was sequenced in a study of T-cell reconstitution after alpha-beta-depleted transplantation in children. General study points: Several hundred expanded graft clones reportedly were the source of alpha-beta T cells about two months after transplant. The origin of high day-60 TCRbeta diversity in some patients lay in surviving recipient T cells and thymic progenitors. Fresh T-cell production supplied most of the T-cell counts and diversity seen one year after transplant.

CDR1 is LGHNA, CDR2 YNFKEQ, per germline. The CDR3 runs to 15 residues. The V end lost 2 bases, the J end lost 4 bases, and 14 bases lay between the germline ends. It was with unique molecular identifiers that the TCRbeta library was prepared. TCRdb re-called the PCR reads through MiXCR, storing one row per CDR3 protein. Among 330,000 or so distinct CDR3 sequences listed, around 9.1% were seen once. This clonotype was detected ten times or more. What it recognizes is unknown. The clonotype was recovered from a boy under two years old with acute myeloid leukemia, due to receive a stem cell transplant. The sequencing here drew on PBMCs, taken before TCRalphabeta/CD19-depleted stem cell transplant. The chain has TRBV4-2 and TRBJ1-2; D is undetermined. CDR3 sequence reads: CASSQSRSESYGYTF. In DNA, the CDR3 is TGTGCCAGCAGCCAAAGTAGGTCGGAGAGCTATGGCTACACCTTC.